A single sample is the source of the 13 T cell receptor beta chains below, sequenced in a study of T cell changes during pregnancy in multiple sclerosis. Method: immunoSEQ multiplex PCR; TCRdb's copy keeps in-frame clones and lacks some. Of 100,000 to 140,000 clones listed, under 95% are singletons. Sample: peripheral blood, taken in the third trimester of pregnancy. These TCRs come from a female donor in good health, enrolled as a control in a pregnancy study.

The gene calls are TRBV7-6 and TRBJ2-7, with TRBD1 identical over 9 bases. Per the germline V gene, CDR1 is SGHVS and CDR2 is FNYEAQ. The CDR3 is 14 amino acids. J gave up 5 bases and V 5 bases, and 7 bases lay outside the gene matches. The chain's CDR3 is CASSPPDRGDEQYF. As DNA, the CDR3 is TGTGCCAGCAGCCCCCCGGACAGGGGCGACGAGCAGTACTTC.

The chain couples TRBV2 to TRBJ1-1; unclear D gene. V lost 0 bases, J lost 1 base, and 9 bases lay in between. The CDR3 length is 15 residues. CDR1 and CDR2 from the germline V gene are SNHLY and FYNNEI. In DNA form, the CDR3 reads TGTGCCAGCAGTGAAGCCGGGATGGGGAACACTGAAGCTTTCTTT. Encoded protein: CASSEAGMGNTEAFF.

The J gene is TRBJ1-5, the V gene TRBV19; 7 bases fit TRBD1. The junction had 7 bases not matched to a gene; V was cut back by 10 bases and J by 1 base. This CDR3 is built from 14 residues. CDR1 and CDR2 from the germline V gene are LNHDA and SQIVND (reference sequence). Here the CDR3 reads CATRTDRSNQPQHF. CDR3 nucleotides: TGTGCCACACGGACGGACAGGAGCAATCAGCCCCAGCATTTT. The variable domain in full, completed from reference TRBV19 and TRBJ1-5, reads DGGITQSPKYLFRKEGQNVTLSCEQNLNHDAMYWYRQDPGQGLRLIYYSQIVNDFQKGDIAEGYSVSREKKESFPLTVTSAQKNPTAFYLCATRTDRSNQPQHFGDGTRLSIL.

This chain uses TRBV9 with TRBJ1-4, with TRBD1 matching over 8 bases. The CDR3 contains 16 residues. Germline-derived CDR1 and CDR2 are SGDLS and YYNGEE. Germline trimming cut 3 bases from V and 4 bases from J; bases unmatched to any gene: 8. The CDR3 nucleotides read TGTGCCAGCAGCGCCGGACAGGGTTCGGGTAATGAAAAACTGTTTTTT. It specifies CASSAGQGSGNEKLFF. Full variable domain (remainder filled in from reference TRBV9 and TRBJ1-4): DSGVTQTPKHLITATGQRVTLRCSPRSGDLSVYWYQQSLDQGLQFLIQYYNGEERAKGNILERFSAQQFPDLHSELNLSSLELGDSALYFCASSAGQGSGNEKLFFGSGTQLSVL.

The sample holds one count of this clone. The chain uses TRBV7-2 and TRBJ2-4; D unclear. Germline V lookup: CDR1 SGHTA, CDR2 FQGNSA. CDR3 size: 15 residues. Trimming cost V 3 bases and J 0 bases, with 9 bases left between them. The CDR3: CASSLMSLAKNIQYF. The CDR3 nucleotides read TGTGCCAGCAGCTTGATGAGCTTAGCCAAAAACATTCAGTACTTC. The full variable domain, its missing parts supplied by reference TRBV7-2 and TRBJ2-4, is GAGVSQSPSNKVTEKGKDVELRCDPISGHTALYWYRQSLGQGLEFLIYFQGNSAPDKSGLPSDRFSAERTGGSVSTLTIQRTQQEDSAVYLCASSLMSLAKNIQYFGAGTRLSVL.

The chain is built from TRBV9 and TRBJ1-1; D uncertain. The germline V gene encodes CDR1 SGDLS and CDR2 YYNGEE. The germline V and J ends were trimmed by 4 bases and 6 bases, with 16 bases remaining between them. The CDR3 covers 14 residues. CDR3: CASSLDEGRAEAFF. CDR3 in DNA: TGTGCCAGCAGCCTCGACGAGGGTCGGGCTGAAGCTTTCTTT.

CDR3 nucleotides: TGTGCCAGCAGTTTATCCCCCAGGAAGTCTGGCTACACCTTC. Translating gives CASSLSPRKSGYTF. The rearrangement uses TRBV27 and TRBJ1-2, with D uncertain. The CDR3 contains 14 residues. The germline gives CDR1 MNHEY, CDR2 SMNVEV (reference sequence). Trimming shortened V by 0 bases and J by 7 bases, and 12 bases separated the two germline ends.

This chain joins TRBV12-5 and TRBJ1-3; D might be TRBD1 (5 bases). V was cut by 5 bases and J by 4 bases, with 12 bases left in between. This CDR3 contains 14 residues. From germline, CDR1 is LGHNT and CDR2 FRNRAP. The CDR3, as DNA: TGTGCTAGTGGTGCAGGGATGCCCGGAAACACCATATATTTT. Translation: CASGAGMPGNTIYF.

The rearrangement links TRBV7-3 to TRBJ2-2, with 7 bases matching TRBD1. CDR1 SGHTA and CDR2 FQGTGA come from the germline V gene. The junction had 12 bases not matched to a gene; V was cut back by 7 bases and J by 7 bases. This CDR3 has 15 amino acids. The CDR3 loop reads CASTQTAGGLGELFF. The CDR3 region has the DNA TGTGCCAGCACCCAAACGGCAGGGGGTCTCGGGGAGCTGTTTTTT.

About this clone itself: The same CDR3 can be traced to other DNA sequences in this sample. The chain's CDR3 is CASSLGRGNTEAFF. The CDR3, as DNA: TGTGCCAGCAGCTTAGGCAGGGGGAACACTGAAGCTTTCTTT. The chain joins TRBV11-3 to TRBJ1-1; D perhaps matches TRBD1 (6 bases). CDR3 length: 14 residues. Germline V gives CDR1 SGHNT, CDR2 YENEEA. V shed 1 base and J shed 1 base, with 7 bases lying between them.

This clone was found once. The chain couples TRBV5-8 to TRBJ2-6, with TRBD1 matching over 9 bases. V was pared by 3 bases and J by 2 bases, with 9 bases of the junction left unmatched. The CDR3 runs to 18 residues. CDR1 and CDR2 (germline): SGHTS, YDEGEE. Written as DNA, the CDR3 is TGTGCCAGCAGCTACTTGGGACAGGGAGAGGCTGGGGCCAACGTCCTGACTTTC. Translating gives CASSYLGQGEAGANVLTF.

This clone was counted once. The CDR3 DNA reads TGTGCCTGGAGCAAAGACAGGGGCCTGGGGGAGCTGTTTTTT. Its translation is CAWSKDRGLGELFF. The chain is built from TRBV30 and TRBJ2-2, with TRBD1 identical over 8 bases. Per germline, CDR1 GTSNPN and CDR2 SVGIG (reference sequence). V was pared by 3 bases and J by 8 bases, with 8 bases of the junction left unmatched. The CDR3 runs 14 residues.

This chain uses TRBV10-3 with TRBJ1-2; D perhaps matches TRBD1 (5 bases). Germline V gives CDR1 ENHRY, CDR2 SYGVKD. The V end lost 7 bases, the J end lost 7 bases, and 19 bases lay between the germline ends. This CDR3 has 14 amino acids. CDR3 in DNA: TGTGCCATCACGGGCAGGGATCCTCCCTCTGGCTACACCTTC. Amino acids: CAITGRDPPSGYTF.